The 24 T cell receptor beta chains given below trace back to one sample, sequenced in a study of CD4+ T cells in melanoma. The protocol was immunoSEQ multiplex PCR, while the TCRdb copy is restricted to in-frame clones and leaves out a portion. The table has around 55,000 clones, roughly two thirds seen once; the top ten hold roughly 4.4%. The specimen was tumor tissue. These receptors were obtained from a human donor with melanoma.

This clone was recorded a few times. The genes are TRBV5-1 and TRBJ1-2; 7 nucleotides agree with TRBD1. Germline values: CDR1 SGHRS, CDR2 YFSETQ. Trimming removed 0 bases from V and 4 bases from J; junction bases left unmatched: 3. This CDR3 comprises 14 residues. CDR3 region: CASSLEQGPYGYTF. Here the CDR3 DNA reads TGCGCCAGCAGCTTGGAACAGGGGCCCTATGGCTACACCTTC.

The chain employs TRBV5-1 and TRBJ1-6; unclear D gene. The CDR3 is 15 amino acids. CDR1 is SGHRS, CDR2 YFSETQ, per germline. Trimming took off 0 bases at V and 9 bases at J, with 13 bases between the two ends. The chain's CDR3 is CASSLAVGFSSPLHF. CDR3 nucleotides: TGCGCCAGCAGCTTGGCGGTAGGGTTTAGTTCACCCCTCCACTTT.

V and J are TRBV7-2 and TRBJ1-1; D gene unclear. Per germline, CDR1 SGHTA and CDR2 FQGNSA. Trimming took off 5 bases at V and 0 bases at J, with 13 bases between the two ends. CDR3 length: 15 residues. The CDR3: CASSTQTLMNTEAFF. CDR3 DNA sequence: TGTGCCAGCAGCACGCAGACACTAATGAACACTGAAGCTTTCTTT.

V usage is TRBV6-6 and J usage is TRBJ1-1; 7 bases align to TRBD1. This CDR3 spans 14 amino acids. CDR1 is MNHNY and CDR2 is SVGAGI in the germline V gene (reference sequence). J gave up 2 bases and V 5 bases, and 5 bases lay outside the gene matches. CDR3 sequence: CASSAGQPNTEAFF. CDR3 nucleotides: TGTGCCAGCAGTGCGGGACAGCCCAACACTGAAGCTTTCTTT.

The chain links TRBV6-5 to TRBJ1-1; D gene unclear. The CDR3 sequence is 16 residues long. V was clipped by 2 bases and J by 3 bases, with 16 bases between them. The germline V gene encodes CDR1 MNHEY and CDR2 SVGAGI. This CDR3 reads CASSYPVSGLDTEAFF. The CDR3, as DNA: TGTGCCAGCAGTTACCCTGTTTCCGGGTTGGACACTGAAGCTTTCTTT.

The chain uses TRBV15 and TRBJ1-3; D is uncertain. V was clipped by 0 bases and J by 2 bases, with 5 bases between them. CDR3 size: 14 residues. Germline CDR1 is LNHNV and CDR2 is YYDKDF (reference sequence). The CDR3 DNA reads TGTGCCACCAGCAGAGATCTGGCTGGAAACACCATATATTTT. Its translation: CATSRDLAGNTIYF.

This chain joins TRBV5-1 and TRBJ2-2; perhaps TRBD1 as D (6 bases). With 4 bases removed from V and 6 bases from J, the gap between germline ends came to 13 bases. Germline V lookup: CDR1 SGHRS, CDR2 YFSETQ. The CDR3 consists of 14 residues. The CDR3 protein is CASSPQGWAGELFF. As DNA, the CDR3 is TGCGCCAGCAGCCCGCAGGGGTGGGCCGGGGAGCTGTTTTTT.

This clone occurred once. The CDR3 loop reads CASSEPFGGGLYNEQFF. The DNA of the CDR3 is TGCGCCAGCAGTGAGCCCTTTGGGGGGGGCCTCTACAATGAGCAGTTCTTC. The chain uses TRBV10-2 and TRBJ2-1, with a possible D match to TRBD2 (7 bases). The CDR3 contains 17 residues. Germline V gene data show CDR1 as WSHSY and CDR2 as SAAADI. V was pared by 2 bases and J by 3 bases, with 17 bases between.

CDR3 coding DNA: TGTGCCAGCAGCTTAGGGGCAGCAAACTATGGCTACACCTTC. Encoded protein: CASSLGAANYGYTF. V and J are TRBV7-2 and TRBJ1-2; D ambiguous. The CDR3 totals 14 residues. Trimming removed 1 base from V and 2 bases from J, with 8 bases in between. Germline V lookup: CDR1 SGHTA, CDR2 FQGNSA.

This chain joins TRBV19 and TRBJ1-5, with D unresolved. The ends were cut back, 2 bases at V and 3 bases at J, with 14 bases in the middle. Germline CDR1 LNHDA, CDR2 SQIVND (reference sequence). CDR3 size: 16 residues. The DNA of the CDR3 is TGTGCCAGTAGTATACTCCCGGACCCCGCCAATCAGCCCCAGCATTTT. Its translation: CASSILPDPANQPQHF.

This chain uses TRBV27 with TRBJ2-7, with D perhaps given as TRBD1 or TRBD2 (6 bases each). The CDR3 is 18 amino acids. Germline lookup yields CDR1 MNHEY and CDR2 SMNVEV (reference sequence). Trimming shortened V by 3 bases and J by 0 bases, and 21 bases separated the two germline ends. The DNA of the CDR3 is TGTGCCAGCAGTTTTGGTCCCACAGGGACTTTAAGCTCCTACGAGCAGTACTTC. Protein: CASSFGPTGTLSSYEQYF.

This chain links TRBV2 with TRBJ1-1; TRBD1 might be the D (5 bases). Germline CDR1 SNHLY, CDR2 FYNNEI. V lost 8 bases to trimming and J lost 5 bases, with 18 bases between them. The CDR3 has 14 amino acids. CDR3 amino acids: CASGYGGRGTEAFF. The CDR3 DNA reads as TGTGCCAGCGGTTACGGTGGCCGGGGGACTGAAGCTTTCTTT.

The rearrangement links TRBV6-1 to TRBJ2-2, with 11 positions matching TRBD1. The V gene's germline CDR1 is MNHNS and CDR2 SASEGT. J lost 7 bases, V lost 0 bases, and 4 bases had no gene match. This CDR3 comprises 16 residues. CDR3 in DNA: TGTGCCAGCAGTGAAGCCGGACAGGGGGCGTACGGGGAGCTGTTTTTT. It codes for CASSEAGQGAYGELFF.

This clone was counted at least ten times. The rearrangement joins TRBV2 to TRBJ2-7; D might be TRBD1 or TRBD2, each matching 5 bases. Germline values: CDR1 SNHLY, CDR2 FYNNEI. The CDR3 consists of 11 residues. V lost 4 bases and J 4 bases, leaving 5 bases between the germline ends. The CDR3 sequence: CASSGGYEQYF. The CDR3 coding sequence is TGTGCCAGCAGTGGGGGGTACGAGCAGTACTTC.

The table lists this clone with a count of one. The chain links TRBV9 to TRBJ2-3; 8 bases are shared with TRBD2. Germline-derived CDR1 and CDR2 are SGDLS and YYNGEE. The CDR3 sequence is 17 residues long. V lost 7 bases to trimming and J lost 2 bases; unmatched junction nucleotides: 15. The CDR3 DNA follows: TGTGCCAGCGGGAACCCTAAGCGGGGGCCTCCCACAGATACGCAGTATTTT. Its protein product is CASGNPKRGPPTDTQYF.

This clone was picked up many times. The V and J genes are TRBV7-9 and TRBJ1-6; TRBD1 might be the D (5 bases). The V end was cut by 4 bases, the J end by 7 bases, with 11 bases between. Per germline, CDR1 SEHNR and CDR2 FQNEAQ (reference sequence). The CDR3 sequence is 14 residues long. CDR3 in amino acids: CASSSGGRNSPLHF. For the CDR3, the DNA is TGTGCCAGCAGCTCCGGGGGAAGGAATTCACCCCTCCACTTT.

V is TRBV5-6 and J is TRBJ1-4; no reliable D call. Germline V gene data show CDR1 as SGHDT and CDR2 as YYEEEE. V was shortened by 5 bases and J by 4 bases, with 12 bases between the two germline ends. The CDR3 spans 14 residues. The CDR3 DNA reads TGTGCCAGCAGTCTTGGATTGGGTAATGAAAAACTGTTTTTT. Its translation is CASSLGLGNEKLFF.

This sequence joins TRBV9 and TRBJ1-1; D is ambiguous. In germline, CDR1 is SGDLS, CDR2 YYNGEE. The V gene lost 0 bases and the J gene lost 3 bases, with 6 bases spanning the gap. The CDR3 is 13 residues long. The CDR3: CASSVVSDTEAFF. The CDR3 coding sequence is TGTGCCAGCAGCGTAGTGTCTGACACTGAAGCTTTCTTT.

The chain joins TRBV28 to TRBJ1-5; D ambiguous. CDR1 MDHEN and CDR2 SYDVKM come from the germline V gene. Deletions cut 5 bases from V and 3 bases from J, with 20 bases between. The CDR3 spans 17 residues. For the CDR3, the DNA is TGTGCCAGCAGTCCACCCCTCGGACGGCGAAACAATCAGCCCCAGCATTTT. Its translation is CASSPPLGRRNNQPQHF.

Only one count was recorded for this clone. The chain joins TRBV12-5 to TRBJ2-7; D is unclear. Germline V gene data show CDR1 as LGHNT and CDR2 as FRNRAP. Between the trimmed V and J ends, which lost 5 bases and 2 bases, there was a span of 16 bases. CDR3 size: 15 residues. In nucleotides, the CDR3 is TGTGCTAGTGGTCCCCCAGCCGGGCCAACCTACGAGCAGTACTTC. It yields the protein CASGPPAGPTYEQYF.

As DNA, the CDR3 is TGTGCCAGCAGCGGGACAGGGGAAGGCTACGAGCAGTACTTC. Translated: CASSGTGEGYEQYF. The chain employs TRBV7-9 and TRBJ2-7; 10 bases are shared with TRBD1. The CDR3 loop spans 14 amino acids. V was pared by 5 bases and J by 3 bases, with 4 bases of the junction left unmatched. Germline CDR1 and CDR2: SEHNR and FQNEAQ (reference sequence). The variable domain in full, with the rest retrieved from reference TRBV7-9 and TRBJ2-7, is DTGVSQNPRHKITKRGQNVTFRCDPISEHNRLYWYRQTLGQGPEFLTYFQNEAQLEKSRLLSDRFSAERPKGSFSTLEIQRTEQGDSAMYLCASSGTGEGYEQYFGPGTRLTVT.

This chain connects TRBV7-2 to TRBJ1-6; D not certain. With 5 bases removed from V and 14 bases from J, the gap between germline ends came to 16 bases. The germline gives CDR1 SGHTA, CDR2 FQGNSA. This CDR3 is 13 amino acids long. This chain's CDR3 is CASSPRNLRALHF. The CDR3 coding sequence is TGTGCCAGCAGCCCCCGGAACCTAAGGGCCCTCCACTTT. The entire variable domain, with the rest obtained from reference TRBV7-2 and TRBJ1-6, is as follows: GAGVSQSPSNKVTEKGKDVELRCDPISGHTALYWYRQSLGQGLEFLIYFQGNSAPDKSGLPSDRFSAERTGGSVSTLTIQRTQQEDSAVYLCASSPRNLRALHFGNGTRLTVT.

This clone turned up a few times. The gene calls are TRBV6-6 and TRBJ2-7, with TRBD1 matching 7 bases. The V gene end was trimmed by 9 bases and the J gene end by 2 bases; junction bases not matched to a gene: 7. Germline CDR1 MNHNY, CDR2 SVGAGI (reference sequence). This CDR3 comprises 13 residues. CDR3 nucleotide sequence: TGTGCCAGTAGACCGGGACAGCCCTACGAGCAGTACTTC. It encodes CASRPGQPYEQYF.

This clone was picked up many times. The CDR3 region has the DNA TGTGCCAGCAGCTTAGTTTGGGGCTCTGGAAACACCATATATTTT. It encodes CASSLVWGSGNTIYF. The chain has TRBV7-2 and TRBJ1-3; D is unclear. Germline V gene lookup returns CDR1 SGHTA and CDR2 FQGNSA. Trimming left V 1 base short and J 0 bases short, with 7 bases between. This CDR3 comprises 15 residues.